Listed below are T cell receptor beta chains from one sample, sequenced in a study of CD8 T cells in Susac syndrome. TCRdb re-called the immunoSEQ multiplex PCR reads through MiXCR, storing one row per CDR3 protein. This repertoire shows some 150,000 distinct CDR3 sequences, around 94% found once; its top ten account for roughly 0.083%. Sequenced sample: CD4+ T cells from PBMCs. The receptor source for this set is a human donor in good health. CDR3s include the opening cysteine and the closing phenylalanine or tryptophan. D genes are given only for firm matches.

CDR3aa,CDR3nt,d_gene,j_gene,v_gene
CSVNRGHEQYF,TGCAGCGTCAACAGGGGTCACGAGCAGTACTTC,TRBD1,TRBJ2-7,TRBV29-1
CASSFTGLAGGVTQYF,TGCGCCAGCAGCTTCACGGGACTAGCGGGAGGTGTGACCCAGTACTTC,TRBD2,TRBJ2-5,TRBV5-1
CASSLGLLTGELFF,TGCGCCAGCAGCTTGGGACTTCTGACCGGGGAGCTGTTTTTT,.,TRBJ2-2,TRBV5-1
CASSPAGAISTDTQYF,TGTGCCAGCAGCCCTGCAGGGGCCATAAGCACAGATACGCAGTATTTT,.,TRBJ2-3,TRBV13
CASSVQTGAYGYTF,TGTGCCAGCAGCGTTCAGACAGGCGCTTATGGCTACACCTTC,.,TRBJ1-2,TRBV5-5
CASSLGSRGLRYGYTF,TGTGCCAGCAGTTTAGGGTCCAGGGGGCTTCGGTATGGCTACACCTTC,TRBD1,TRBJ1-2,TRBV12-3/TRBV12-4
CASSPGRDTQETQYF,TGTGCCAGCTCACCAGGCCGGGACACCCAAGAGACCCAGTACTTC,.,TRBJ2-5,TRBV18
CATSDWGPSSYNEQFF,TGTGCCACCAGTGATTGGGGACCTAGCTCCTACAATGAGCAGTTCTTC,.,TRBJ2-1,TRBV24-1
CASSHADRDNGYTF,TGTGCCAGCAGCCATGCTGACAGGGACAATGGCTACACCTTC,TRBD1,TRBJ1-2,TRBV3-1
CASSFGDRTQPQHF,TGTGCCAGCAGCTTCGGGGACAGAACTCAGCCCCAGCATTTT,TRBD1,TRBJ1-5,TRBV7-6
CASSLTGSDYEQYF,TGTGCCAGCAGCTTAACAGGGTCCGATTACGAGCAGTACTTC,.,TRBJ2-7,TRBV7-8
CASSSATDYSNQPQHF,TGTGCCAGCAGTTCCGCCACGGATTATAGCAATCAGCCCCAGCATTTT,.,TRBJ1-5,TRBV5-6
CASSLTGTENSYEQYF,TGTGCCAGCAGCTTAACCGGGACAGAGAACTCCTACGAGCAGTACTTC,TRBD1,TRBJ2-7,TRBV7-9
CSARDAGGTKNIQYF,TGCAGTGCTAGAGATGCGGGAGGAACCAAAAACATTCAGTACTTC,TRBD2,TRBJ2-4,TRBV20-1
CAWSKGIPGGQFF,TGTGCCTGGAGTAAGGGTATCCCGGGGGGGCAGTTCTTC,TRBD2,TRBJ2-1,TRBV30